The 3 T cell receptor beta chains below were found in one sample sequenced in a study of human T cells and chemical hapten exposure (dated by TCRdb to the early 2020s). The library was produced with RACE. The sample was run on a NextSeq 500. TCRdb took the public reads, trimmed them with fastp at Q25, ran MiXCR for clone calling and kept in-frame beta chains. When rows share a CDR3 protein, they turn into one entry using the most common DNA and genes. Within this sample are 120,000 or so distinct CDR3 sequences, with about 13% of them counted one time only. Clones ranked in the top ten supply about 3% of the sample. What the time point label conveys for this sample: pre-sensitization, week 0. Taken with the paper, the label for treatment or condition translates to: therapeutic diphenylcyclopropenone sensitization with weekly scalp DPC. The sample was whole blood, taken in connection with sensitization to the hapten diphenylcyclopropenone (DPC). The receptors come from a woman aged 18-35 years with alopecia areata. Some clones in this sample may be carry-over from other donors' samples.

This clonotype was seen more than once but under ten times. V is TRBV4-3 and J is TRBJ2-5; 7 bases line up with TRBD1. Germline V gene lookup returns CDR1 LGHNA and CDR2 YSLEER. This CDR3 region has 15 residues. J lost 2 bases, V lost 10 bases, and 13 bases had no gene match. The CDR3 is CANRQKGTVQETQYF. CDR3 bases: TGCGCCAACCGGCAAAAAGGGACAGTTCAAGAGACCCAGTACTTC.

This clonotype was seen ten or more times. V is TRBV29-1 and J is TRBJ1-1, with TRBD1 as a possible D gene (5 bases). V lost 5 bases to trimming and J lost 4 bases, with 17 bases between them. The length of the CDR3 is 14 residues. CDR1 and CDR2 (germline): SQVTM, ANQGSEA. The DNA for the CDR3 is TGCAGCGTTCAGGAAGGGGTTGGAATCACTGAAGCTTTCTTT. Translating gives CSVQEGVGITEAFF.

This clonotype was seen a few times. The V gene is TRBV20-1, the J gene TRBJ1-1; D is perhaps TRBD1 (6 bases). Trimming removed 3 bases from V and 5 bases from J, with 19 bases in between. The V gene's germline CDR1 is DFQATT and CDR2 SNEGSKA (reference sequence). This CDR3 region has 15 residues. Here the CDR3 reads CSASGGSQGWTEAFF. In DNA form, the CDR3 reads TGCAGTGCTAGCGGGGGCTCGCAGGGATGGACTGAAGCTTTCTTT.